The 9 T cell receptor beta chains presented below share a single source sample, sequenced in a study of human thymus T cells (dated by TCRdb to about 2020). Library preparation was by the immunoSEQ multiplex PCR assay. This immuneACCESS table, as held by TCRdb, lists in-frame sequences with V and J called but not all clones. Of the missing ones, under half trace to an unresolved V gene in checked studies; the others have no known cause. A total of 120,000 or so clones appear in this sample, about 95% of them only once. Around 0.024% of the sample belongs to the ten largest clones. Thymus tissue was collected as surgical resects that were removed during corrective cardiac surgery. Sequencing was done on a sample of thymus tissue. These receptors originate from a boy under two years old with a congenital heart defect but otherwise immunologically healthy.

This sequence joins TRBV4-3 and TRBJ1-2, with D possibly TRBD1 on 5 matching bases. The CDR3 length is 15 residues. Germline V gene sequence: CDR1 LGHNA, CDR2 YSLEER. Trimming left V 0 bases short and J 7 bases short, with 15 bases between. The CDR3 loop is CASSQDQAGTGGYTF. The CDR3 DNA follows: TGCGCCAGCAGCCAAGATCAGGCAGGGACTGGTGGCTACACCTTC.

The chain uses TRBV6-6 and TRBJ1-5, with D possibly being TRBD1 (6 bases). The V and J ends lost 3 bases and 1 base respectively, with 7 bases between them. The V gene's germline CDR1 is MNHNY and CDR2 SVGAGI (reference sequence). This CDR3 is built from 14 residues. DNA of the CDR3: TGTGCCAGCAGTTATACAGGGAGCAATCAGCCCCAGCATTTT. Translated, it gives CASSYTGSNQPQHF.

The CDR3 spells CASSLVGPPDYGYTF. The CDR3 DNA is TGTGCCAGCAGTTTAGTGGGCCCGCCCGACTATGGCTACACCTTC. The J gene is TRBJ1-2, the V gene TRBV28, with no clear D. This CDR3 is 15 amino acids long. Trimming took 2 bases from V and 3 from J, leaving 13 bases between them. The germline V gene encodes CDR1 MDHEN and CDR2 SYDVKM.

The chain couples TRBV11-2 to TRBJ2-5, with TRBD2 as a possible D gene (6 bases). Germline V gene sequence: CDR1 SGHAT, CDR2 FQNNGV. The V end lost 5 bases, the J end lost 2 bases, and 18 bases lay between the germline ends. The CDR3 consists of 16 residues. The CDR3 DNA reads as TGTGCCAGCAGCACACCTCCGGAGGGGATACAAGAGACCCAGTACTTC. Translated, it gives CASSTPPEGIQETQYF. Together with reference TRBV11-2 and TRBJ2-5, the CDR3 gives the full variable domain: EAGVAQSPRYKIIEKRQSVAFWCNPISGHATLYWYQQILGQGPKLLIQFQNNGVVDDSQLPKDRFSAERLKGVDSTLKIQPAKLEDSAVYLCASSTPPEGIQETQYFGPGTRLLVL.

The CDR3 sequence is CAERAGSYNEQFF. The CDR3 DNA is TGTGCTGAGAGGGCCGGCTCCTACAATGAGCAGTTCTTC. The chain employs TRBV12-5 and TRBJ2-1; D is perhaps TRBD2 (5 bases). Germline V lookup: CDR1 LGHNT, CDR2 FRNRAP. The CDR3 totals 13 residues. V lost 11 bases to trimming and J lost 0 bases, with 11 bases between them.

CDR3 residues: CASSSTELQPSTDTQYF. Written as DNA, the CDR3 is TGTGCCAGCAGCTCAACCGAACTTCAGCCTAGCACAGATACGCAGTATTTT. This sequence joins TRBV5-4 and TRBJ2-3; D gene unclear. There are 17 residues in the CDR3. Germline V gene lookup returns CDR1 SGHNT and CDR2 YYREEE (reference sequence). The V end was cut by 3 bases, the J end by 0 bases, with 17 bases between.

The genes are TRBV4-3 and TRBJ1-5; D is perhaps TRBD1 (6 bases). V was clipped by 1 base and J by 7 bases, with 11 bases between them. The CDR3 is 14 residues long. CDR1 LGHNA and CDR2 YSLEER come from the germline V gene. Written as DNA, the CDR3 is TGCGCCAGCAGCCAAGGCAGGGGAGGGCAGCCCCAGCATTTT. As protein: CASSQGRGGQPQHF.

The J gene is TRBJ2-4, the V gene TRBV4-1; possible D gene TRBD2, 5 bases. Per germline, CDR1 MGHRA and CDR2 YSYEKL. The CDR3 length is 14 residues. The V end was cut by 3 bases, the J end by 4 bases, with 10 bases between. The CDR3 protein is CASSQRDRKNIQYF. In DNA form, the CDR3 reads TGCGCCAGCAGCCAGAGGGATCGGAAAAACATTCAGTACTTC.

CDR3 protein: CASSKARPLDGYEQYF. DNA of the CDR3: TGTGCCAGCAGCAAAGCCCGACCCCTCGATGGGTACGAGCAGTACTTC. This chain uses TRBV21-1 with TRBJ2-7. TRBV21-1 corresponds to a pseudogene. CDR3 length equals 16 residues.